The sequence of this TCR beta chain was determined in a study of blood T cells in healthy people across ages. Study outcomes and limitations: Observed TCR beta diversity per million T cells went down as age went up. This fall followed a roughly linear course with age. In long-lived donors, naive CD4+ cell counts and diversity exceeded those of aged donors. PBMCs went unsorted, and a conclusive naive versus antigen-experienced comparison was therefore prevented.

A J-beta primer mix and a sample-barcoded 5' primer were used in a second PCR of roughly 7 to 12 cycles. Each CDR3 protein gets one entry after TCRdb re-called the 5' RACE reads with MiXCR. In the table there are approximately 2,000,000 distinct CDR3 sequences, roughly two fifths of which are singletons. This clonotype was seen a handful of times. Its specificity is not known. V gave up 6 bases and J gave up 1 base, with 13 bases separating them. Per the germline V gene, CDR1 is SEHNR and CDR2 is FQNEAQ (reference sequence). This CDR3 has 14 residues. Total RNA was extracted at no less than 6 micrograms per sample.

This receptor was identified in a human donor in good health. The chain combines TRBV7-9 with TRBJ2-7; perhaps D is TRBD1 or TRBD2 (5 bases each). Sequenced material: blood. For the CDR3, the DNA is TGTGCCAGCAGGAGAACAGAGGGGTCCTACGAGCAGTACTTC. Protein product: CASRRTEGSYEQYF.